These T cell receptor beta chains were read from a single sample in a study of CD8 T cells in ankylosing spondylitis. TCRdb re-derived calls from the 5' RACE reads in MiXCR, one entry per CDR3 protein. Of 100,000 to 150,000 distinct CDR3 sequences listed, approximately 9.7% are singletons. Specimen: blood, either unsorted or a sorted T cell fraction (not recorded which). These receptors all come from a male donor with ankylosing spondylitis or in good health (not recorded which). CDR3s include the opening cysteine and the closing phenylalanine or tryptophan. Each record gives: clone size, D gene, J gene, CDR3 length, V gene, CDR3 DNA, CDR3 protein. A D gene is named only where the DNA matches it firmly. Size is omitted from some rows. Given values are once, few, many or a class for expanded clones.

abundance: few; d_gene: NA; j_gene: TRBJ2-1; len: 13; v_gene: TRBV20-1; CDR3nt: TGCAGTGCTCCGTTGGGAAGCTACAATGAGCAGTTCTTC; CDR3aa: CSAPLGSYNEQFF
abundance: many; d_gene: TRBD1; j_gene: TRBJ2-1; len: 15; v_gene: TRBV5-5; CDR3nt: TGTGCCAGCAGCCGTACAGGGGGCGGGTACAATGAGCAGTTCTTC; CDR3aa: CASSRTGGGYNEQFF
abundance: few; d_gene: NA; j_gene: TRBJ2-5; len: 11; v_gene: TRBV7-2; CDR3nt: TGTGCCAGCAGCCAAGAGGTGACCCAGTACTTC; CDR3aa: CASSQEVTQYF
abundance: NA; d_gene: NA; j_gene: TRBJ1-2; len: 11; v_gene: TRBV5-5; CDR3nt: TGTGCCAGCAGCGCCGCCTATGGCTACACCTTC; CDR3aa: CASSAAYGYTF
abundance: NA; d_gene: NA; j_gene: TRBJ1-2; len: 13; v_gene: TRBV5-6; CDR3nt: TGTGCCAGCAGCTTGGGACAGCGTGGCGGCTACACCTTC; CDR3aa: CASSLGQRGGYTF
abundance: many; d_gene: TRBD2; j_gene: TRBJ2-5; len: 15; v_gene: TRBV5-1; CDR3nt: TGCGCCAGCAGCCTAGCGGGAGGTCACCAAGAGACCCAGTACTTC; CDR3aa: CASSLAGGHQETQYF
abundance: many; d_gene: NA; j_gene: TRBJ1-5; len: 16; v_gene: TRBV5-1; CDR3nt: TGCGCCAGCAGCTCCCCGTTGCCGGGTTTCAATCAGCCCCAGCATTTT; CDR3aa: CASSSPLPGFNQPQHF
abundance: NA; d_gene: TRBD2; j_gene: TRBJ2-4; len: 16; v_gene: TRBV20-1; CDR3nt: TGCAGTGCTAGCAGGCTAGCGGGAGACAGCAAAAACATTCAGTACTTC; CDR3aa: CSASRLAGDSKNIQYF
abundance: many; d_gene: NA; j_gene: TRBJ2-5; len: 13; v_gene: TRBV6-2/TRBV6-3; CDR3nt: TGTGCCAGCGGACATGGTGTCCGGGAGACCCAGTACTTC; CDR3aa: CASGHGVRETQYF
abundance: many; d_gene: NA; j_gene: TRBJ1-2; len: 15; v_gene: TRBV12-3/TRBV12-4; CDR3nt: TGTGCCAGCAGTCCCCGGGCCGAGAGGGCCCATGGCTACACCTTC; CDR3aa: CASSPRAERAHGYTF
abundance: many; d_gene: NA; j_gene: TRBJ2-7; len: 12; v_gene: TRBV14; CDR3nt: TGTGCCAGCAGCCAACAGGGACATCGGCAGTACTTC; CDR3aa: CASSQQGHRQYF
abundance: NA; d_gene: NA; j_gene: TRBJ2-3; len: 13; v_gene: TRBV18; CDR3nt: TGTGCCAGCTCACCGTACGCGGGGGATACGCAGTATTTT; CDR3aa: CASSPYAGDTQYF
abundance: many; d_gene: NA; j_gene: TRBJ2-3; len: 12; v_gene: TRBV12-3/TRBV12-4; CDR3nt: TGTGCCAGCAGTGTAGCCGGGTTCACGCAGTATTTT; CDR3aa: CASSVAGFTQYF
abundance: many; d_gene: TRBD2; j_gene: TRBJ2-3; len: 15; v_gene: TRBV7-2; CDR3nt: TGTGCCAGCAGAGCGATAGCGGGGCGGGCAGATACGCAGTATTTT; CDR3aa: CASRAIAGRADTQYF
abundance: many; d_gene: TRBD1; j_gene: TRBJ2-3; len: 14; v_gene: TRBV20-1; CDR3nt: TGCAGTGCAACCGACAGGGTAGGCGCAGATACGCAGTATTTT; CDR3aa: CSATDRVGADTQYF